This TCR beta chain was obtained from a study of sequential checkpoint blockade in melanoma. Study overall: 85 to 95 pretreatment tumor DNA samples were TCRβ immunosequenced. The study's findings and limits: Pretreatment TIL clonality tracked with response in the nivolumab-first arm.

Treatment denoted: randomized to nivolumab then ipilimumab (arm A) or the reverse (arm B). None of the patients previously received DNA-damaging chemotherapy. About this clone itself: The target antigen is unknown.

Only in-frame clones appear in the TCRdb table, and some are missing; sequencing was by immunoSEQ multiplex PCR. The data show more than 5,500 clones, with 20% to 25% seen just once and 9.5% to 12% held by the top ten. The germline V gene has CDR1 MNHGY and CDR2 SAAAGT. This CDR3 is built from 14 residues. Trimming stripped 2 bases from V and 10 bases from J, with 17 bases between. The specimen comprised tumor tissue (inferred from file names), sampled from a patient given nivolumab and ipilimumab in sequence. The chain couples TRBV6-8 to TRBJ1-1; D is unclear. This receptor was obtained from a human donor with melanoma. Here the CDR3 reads CASSYLIGNRRAFF. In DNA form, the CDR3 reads TGTGCCAGCAGTTACCTCATAGGGAATCGTCGAGCTTTCTTT.